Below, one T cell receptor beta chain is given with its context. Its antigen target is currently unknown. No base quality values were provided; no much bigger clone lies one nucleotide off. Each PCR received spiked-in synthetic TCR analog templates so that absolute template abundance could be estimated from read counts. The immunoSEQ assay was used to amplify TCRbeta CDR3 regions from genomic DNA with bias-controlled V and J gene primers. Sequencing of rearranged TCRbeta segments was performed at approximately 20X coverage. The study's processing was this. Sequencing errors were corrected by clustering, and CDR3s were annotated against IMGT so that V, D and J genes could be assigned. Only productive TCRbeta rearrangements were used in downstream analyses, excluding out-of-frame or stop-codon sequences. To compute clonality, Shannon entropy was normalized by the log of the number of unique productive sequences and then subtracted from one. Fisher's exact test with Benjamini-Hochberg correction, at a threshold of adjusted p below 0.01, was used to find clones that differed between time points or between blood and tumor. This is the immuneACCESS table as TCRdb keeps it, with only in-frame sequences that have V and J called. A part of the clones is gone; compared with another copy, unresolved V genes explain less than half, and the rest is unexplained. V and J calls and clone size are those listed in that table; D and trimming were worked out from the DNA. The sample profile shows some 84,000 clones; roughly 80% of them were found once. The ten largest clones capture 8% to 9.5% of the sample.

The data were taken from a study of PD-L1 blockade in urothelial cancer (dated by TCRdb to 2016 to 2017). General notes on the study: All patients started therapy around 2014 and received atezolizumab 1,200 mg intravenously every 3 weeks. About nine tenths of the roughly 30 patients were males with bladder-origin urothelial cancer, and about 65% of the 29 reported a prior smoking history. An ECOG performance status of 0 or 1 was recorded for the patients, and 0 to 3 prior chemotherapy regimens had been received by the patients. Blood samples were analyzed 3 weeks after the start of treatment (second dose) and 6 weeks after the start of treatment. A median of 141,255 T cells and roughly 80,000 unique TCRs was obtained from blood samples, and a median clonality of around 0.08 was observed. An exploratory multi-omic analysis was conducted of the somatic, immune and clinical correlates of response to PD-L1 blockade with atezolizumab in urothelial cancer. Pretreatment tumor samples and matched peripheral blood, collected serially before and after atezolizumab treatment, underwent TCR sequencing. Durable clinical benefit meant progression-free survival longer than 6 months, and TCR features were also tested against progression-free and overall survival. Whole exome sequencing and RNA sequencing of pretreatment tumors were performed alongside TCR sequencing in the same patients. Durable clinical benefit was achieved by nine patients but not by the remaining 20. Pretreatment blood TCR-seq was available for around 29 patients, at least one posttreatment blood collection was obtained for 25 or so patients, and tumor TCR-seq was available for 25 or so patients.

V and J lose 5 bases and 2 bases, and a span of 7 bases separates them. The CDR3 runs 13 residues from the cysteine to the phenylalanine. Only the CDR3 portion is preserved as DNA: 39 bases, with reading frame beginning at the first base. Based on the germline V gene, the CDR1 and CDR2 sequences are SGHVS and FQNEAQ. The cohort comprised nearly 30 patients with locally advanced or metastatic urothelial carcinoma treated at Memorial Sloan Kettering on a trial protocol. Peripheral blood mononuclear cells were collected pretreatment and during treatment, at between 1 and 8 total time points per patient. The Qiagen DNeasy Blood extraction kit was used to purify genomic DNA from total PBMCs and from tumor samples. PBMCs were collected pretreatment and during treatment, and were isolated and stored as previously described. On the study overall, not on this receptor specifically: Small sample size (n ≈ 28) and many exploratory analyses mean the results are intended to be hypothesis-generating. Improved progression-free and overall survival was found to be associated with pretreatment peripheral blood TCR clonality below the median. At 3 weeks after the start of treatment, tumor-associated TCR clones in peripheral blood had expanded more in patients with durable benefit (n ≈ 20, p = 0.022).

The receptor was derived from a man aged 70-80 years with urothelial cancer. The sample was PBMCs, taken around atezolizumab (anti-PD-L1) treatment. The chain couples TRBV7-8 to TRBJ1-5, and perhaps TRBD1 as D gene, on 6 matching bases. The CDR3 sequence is CASSRQGNQPQHF. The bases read TGTGCCAGCAGCCGACAGGGCAATCAGCCCCAGCATTTT. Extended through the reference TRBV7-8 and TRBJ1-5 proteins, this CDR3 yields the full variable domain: GAGVSQSPRYKVAKRGQDVALRCDPISGHVSLFWYQQALGQGPEFLTYFQNEAQLDKSGLPSDRFFAERPEGSVSTLKIQRTQQEDSAVYLCASSRQGNQPQHFGDGTRLSIL.